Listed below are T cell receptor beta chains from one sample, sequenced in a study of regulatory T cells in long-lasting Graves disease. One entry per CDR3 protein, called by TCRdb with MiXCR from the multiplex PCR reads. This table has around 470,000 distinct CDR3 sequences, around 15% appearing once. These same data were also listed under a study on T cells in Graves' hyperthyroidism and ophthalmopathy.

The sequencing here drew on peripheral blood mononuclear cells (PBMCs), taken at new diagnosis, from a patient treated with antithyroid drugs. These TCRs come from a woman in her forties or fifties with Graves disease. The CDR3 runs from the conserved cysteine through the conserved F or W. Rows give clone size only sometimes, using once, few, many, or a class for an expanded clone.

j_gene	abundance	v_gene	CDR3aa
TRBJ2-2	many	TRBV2	CASSWTSGHTGELFF
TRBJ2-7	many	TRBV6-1	CASSEGPLLYEQYF
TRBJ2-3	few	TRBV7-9	CASSLMGSRGTDTQYF
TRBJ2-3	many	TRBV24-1	CATSDMTTSTDTQYF
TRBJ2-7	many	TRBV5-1	CASSLPSGLAGGEQYF
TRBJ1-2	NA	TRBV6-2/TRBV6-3	CASSYVGGYGYTF
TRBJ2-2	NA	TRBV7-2	CASGWSSNTGELFF
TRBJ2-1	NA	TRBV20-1	CSSLGEGGYNEQFF
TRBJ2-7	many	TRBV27	CASSFGLDSSYEQYF
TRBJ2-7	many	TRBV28	CASSATGFYEQYF
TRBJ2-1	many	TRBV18	CASSEPAGPNEQFF
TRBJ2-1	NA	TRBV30	CAWKGTSVVHEQFF
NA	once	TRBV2	CASREVSYNEQFF
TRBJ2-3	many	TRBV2	CASIRETSDTQYF
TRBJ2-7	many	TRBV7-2	CASRKPGGTSGTYYEQYF
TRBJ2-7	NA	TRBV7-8	CVSRRTAGSSYEQYF
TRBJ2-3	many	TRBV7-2	CASSDRPRPADTQYF
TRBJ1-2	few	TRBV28	CASSFPGEKIYGYTF
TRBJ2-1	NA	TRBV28	CASSFGKGTLSNEQFF
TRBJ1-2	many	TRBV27	CASSTPGQGADRYTF
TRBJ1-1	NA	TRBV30	CAWNQNPENTEAFF
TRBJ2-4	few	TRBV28	CASSFLLGSAKNIQYF
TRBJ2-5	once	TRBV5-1	CASTPTSGQETQYF
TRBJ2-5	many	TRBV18	CASSAHPGSAGETQYF
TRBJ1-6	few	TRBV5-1	CASSPLDRFDNSPLHF
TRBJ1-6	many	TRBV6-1	CASRIQGVGSPLHF
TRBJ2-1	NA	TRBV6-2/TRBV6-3	CASGRMGGGTYNEQFF
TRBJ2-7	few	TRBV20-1	CSARVFRFYEQYF
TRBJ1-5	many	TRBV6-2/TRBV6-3	CASRYDRINSNQPQHF
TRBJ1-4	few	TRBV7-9	CASSSDRVNEKLFF
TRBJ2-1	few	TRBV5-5	CASSSLAYGTYNEQFF
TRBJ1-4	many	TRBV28	CASSQLRGGEKLFF
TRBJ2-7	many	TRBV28	CASSSTTYEQYF
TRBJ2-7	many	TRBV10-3	CAIRLGTSGSSYEQYF
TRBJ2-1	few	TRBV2	CASSEAPPGLLGRGSEQFF
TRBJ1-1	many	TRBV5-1	CASSLSTALLNTEAFF
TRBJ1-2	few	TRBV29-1	CSVLTGVNGYTF
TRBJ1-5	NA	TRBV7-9	CASSLEGFGQPQHF
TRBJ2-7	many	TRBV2	CASSEIGGRGYEQYF
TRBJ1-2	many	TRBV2	CASSAHRGPNYGYTF
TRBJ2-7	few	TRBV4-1	CASSPIGLAGRQYF
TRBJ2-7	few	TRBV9	CASSRATNYEQYF
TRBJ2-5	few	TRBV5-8	CASSPGTASGETQYF
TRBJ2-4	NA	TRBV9	CASSKGEGLAGVIQYF
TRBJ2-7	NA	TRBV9	CASSPRSSGEYEQYF
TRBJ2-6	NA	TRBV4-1	CASSHPPGRQSLSGANVLTF
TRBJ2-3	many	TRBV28	CASSLEAGDTITDTQYF
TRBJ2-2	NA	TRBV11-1	CASSLRKSSGNTGELFF